The source of this T cell receptor (beta chain) is a study of cytomegalovirus exposure and HLA in healthy donors. The CDR3 length is 14 residues. Germline loops: CDR1 SGHRS, CDR2 YFSETQ. Trimming cost V 5 bases and J 2 bases, with 13 bases left between them. Study-wide findings and caveats: Within the 120 or so validation repertoires, first-cohort TCR clusters tended to co-occur, according to a later analysis. With high specificity and sensitivity, the classifier reportedly diagnosed cytomegalovirus status. Among the CMV-associated chains, a few were confirmed in vitro as specific for CMV antigens.

Assay: immunoSEQ multiplex PCR; the TCRdb copy retains only in-frame clones and omits some. The sample holds about 130,000 clones, 89% seen once. With regard to this clone: Its antigen is still unknown.

The chain carries TRBV5-1 and TRBJ1-2, with D possibly matching TRBD1 (6 bases). Sequencing used PBMCs. The receptor was isolated from a woman aged 18-35 years in good health and CMV-seropositive. The CDR3 DNA is TGCGCCAGCAGGGATGGGGGGGCAAACTATGGCTACACCTTC. Encoded protein: CASRDGGANYGYTF.